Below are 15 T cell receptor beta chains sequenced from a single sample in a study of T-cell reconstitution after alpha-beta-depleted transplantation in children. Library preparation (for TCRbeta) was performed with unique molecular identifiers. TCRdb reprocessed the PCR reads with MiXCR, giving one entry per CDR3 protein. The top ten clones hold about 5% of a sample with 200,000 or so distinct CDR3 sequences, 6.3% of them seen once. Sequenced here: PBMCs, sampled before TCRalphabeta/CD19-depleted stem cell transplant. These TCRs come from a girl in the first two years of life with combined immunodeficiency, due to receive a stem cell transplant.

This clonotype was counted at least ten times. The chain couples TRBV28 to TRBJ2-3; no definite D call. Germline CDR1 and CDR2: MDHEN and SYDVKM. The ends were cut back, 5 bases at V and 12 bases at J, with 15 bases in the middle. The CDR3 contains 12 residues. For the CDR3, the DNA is TGTGCCAGCAGTCCGACGACTCACCTCCAGTATTTT. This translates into CASSPTTHLQYF.

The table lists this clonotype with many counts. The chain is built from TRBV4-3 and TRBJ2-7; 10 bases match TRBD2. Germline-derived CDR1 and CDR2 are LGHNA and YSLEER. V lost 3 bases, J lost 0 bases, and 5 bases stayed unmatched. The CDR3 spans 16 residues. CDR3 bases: TGCGCCAGCAGCCATGGGACTAGCGCCTCCTCCTACGAGCAGTACTTC. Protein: CASSHGTSASSYEQYF.

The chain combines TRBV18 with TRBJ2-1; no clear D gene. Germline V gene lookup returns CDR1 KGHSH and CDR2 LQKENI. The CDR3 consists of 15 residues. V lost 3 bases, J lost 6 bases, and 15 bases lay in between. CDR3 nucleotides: TGTGCCAGCTCACCCCCCTCCGACCTGGGCAATGAGCAGTTCTTC. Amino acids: CASSPPSDLGNEQFF. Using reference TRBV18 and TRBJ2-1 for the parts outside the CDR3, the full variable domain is NAGVMQNPRHLVRRRGQEARLRCSPMKGHSHVYWYRQLPEEGLKFMVYLQKENIIDESGMPKERFSAEFPKEGPSILRIQQVVRGDSAAYFCASSPPSDLGNEQFFGPGTRLTVL.

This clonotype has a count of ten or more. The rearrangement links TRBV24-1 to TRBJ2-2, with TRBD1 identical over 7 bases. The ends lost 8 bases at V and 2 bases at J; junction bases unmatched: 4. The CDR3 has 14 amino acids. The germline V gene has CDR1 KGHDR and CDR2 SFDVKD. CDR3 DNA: TGTGCCACCAAAGGGGGCAAAAACACCGGGGAGCTGTTTTTT. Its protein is CATKGGKNTGELFF.

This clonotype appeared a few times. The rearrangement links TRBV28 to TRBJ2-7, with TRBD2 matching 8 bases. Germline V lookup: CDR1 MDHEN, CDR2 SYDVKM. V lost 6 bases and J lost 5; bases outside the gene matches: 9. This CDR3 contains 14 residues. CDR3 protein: CASSRGSGSHEQYF. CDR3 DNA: TGTGCCAGCAGCCGAGGAAGCGGGAGCCACGAGCAGTACTTC.

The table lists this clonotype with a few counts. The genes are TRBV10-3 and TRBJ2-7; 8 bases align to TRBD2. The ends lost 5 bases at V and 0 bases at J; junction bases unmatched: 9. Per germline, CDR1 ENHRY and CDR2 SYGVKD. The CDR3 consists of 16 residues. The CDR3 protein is CAISPGGDRFSYEQYF. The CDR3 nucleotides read TGTGCCATCAGTCCGGGGGGGGATAGATTCTCCTACGAGCAGTACTTC.

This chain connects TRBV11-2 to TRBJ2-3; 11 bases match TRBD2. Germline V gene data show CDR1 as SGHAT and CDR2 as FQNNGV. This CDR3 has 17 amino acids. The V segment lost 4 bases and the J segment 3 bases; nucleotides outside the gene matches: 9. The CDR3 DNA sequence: TGTGCCAGCAGCTCCCGCCTCCTAGCGGGGGGAACAGATACGCAGTATTTT. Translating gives CASSSRLLAGGTDTQYF.

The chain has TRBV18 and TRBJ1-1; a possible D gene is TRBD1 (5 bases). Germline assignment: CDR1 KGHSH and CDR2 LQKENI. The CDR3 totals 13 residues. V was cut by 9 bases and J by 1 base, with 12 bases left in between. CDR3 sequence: CASSTEKNTEAFF. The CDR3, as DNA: TGTGCCAGTTCGACAGAGAAGAACACTGAAGCTTTCTTT.

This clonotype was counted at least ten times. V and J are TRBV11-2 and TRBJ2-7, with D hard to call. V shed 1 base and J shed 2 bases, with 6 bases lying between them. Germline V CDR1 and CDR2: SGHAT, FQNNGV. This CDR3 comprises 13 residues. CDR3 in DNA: TGTGCCAGCAGCTTAGGAAGCACCTACGAGCAGTACTTC. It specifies CASSLGSTYEQYF.

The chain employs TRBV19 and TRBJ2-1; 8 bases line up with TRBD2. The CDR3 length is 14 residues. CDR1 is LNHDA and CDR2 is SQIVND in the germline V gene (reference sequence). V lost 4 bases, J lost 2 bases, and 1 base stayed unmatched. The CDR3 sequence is CASSRAGAYNEQFF. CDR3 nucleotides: TGTGCCAGTAGTAGAGCGGGAGCCTACAATGAGCAGTTCTTC.

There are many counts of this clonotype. This CDR3 reads CSASRDYSYNEQFF. In DNA form, the CDR3 reads TGCAGTGCTTCGCGGGACTACTCCTACAATGAGCAGTTCTTC. The chain links TRBV20-1 to TRBJ2-1, with 7 bases aligning to TRBD2. The CDR3 extends over 14 amino acids. Germline assignment: CDR1 DFQATT and CDR2 SNEGSKA (reference sequence). V dropped 5 bases and J dropped 0; count of bases not matched to a gene: 4.

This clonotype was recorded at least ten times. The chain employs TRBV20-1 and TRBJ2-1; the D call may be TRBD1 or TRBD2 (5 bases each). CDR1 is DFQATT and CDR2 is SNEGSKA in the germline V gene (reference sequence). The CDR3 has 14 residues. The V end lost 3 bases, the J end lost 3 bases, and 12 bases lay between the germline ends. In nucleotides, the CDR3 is TGCAGTGCTAGGAGGGGCCTCGACTACAATGAGCAGTTCTTC. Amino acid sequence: CSARRGLDYNEQFF.

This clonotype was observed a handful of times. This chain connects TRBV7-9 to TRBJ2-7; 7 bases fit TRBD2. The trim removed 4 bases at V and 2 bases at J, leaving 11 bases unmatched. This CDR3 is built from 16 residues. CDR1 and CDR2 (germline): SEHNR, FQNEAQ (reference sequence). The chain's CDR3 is CASSWTRRGYPYEQYF. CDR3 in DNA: TGTGCCAGCAGCTGGACAAGGCGGGGGTACCCCTACGAGCAGTACTTC. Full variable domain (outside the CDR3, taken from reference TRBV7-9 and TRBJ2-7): DTGVSQNPRHKITKRGQNVTFRCDPISEHNRLYWYRQTLGQGPEFLTYFQNEAQLEKSRLLSDRFSAERPKGSFSTLEIQRTEQGDSAMYLCASSWTRRGYPYEQYFGPGTRLTVT.

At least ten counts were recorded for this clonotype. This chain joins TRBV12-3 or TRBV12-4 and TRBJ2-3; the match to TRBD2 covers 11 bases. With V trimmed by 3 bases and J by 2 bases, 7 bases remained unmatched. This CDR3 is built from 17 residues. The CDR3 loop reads CASSFSLAGEYTDTQYF. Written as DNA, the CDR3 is TGTGCCAGCAGTTTCTCACTAGCGGGGGAGTACACAGATACGCAGTATTTT.

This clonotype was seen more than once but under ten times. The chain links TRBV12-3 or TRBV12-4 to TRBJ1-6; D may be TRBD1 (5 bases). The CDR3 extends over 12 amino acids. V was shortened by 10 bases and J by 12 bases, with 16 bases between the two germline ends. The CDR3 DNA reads TGTGCCACTCAAAGGGACGAGGGACCCCTCCACTTT. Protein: CATQRDEGPLHF.